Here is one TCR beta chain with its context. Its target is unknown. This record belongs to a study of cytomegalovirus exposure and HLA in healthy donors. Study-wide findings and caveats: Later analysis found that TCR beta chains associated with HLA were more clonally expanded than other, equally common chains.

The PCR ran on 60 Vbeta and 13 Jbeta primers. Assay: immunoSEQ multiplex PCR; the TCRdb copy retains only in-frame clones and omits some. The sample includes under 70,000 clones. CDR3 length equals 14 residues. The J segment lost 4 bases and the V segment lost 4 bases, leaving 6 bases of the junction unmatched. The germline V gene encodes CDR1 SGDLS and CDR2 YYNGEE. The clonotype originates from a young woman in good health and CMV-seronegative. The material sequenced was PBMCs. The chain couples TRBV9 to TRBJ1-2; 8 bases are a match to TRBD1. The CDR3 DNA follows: TGTGCCAGCAGCACCCAAACAGGGGGCTATGGCTACACCTTC. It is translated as CASSTQTGGYGYTF.